Detailed here is one T cell receptor (beta chain). Its antigen is currently unknown. Sequencing was performed with immunoSEQ multiplex PCR; in TCRdb, only in-frame clones are kept and a portion is missing. The sample carries approximately 190,000 clones, approximately 94% recorded once. Looked up from germline, CDR1 is LGHDT and CDR2 is YNNKEL (reference sequence). Trimming left V 4 bases short and J 8 bases short, with 14 bases between. CDR3 length equals 13 residues. The data originate from a study of T cell responses to AZD1222 COVID-19 vaccine. Findings of the study overall: The donor group comprised mostly white British people and more females; the analysis possibly underestimated clonal diversity.

The V gene is TRBV3-1 (or the pseudogene TRBV3-2), the J gene TRBJ1-2; D might be TRBD1 (6 bases). This clonotype was obtained from an adult in good health. This sample comprised peripheral blood, obtained on day 0 of AZD1222 vaccination. Here the CDR3 DNA reads TGTGCCAGCAGCCCGGGGGGGGCGCGGGGCTACACCTTC. It translates to CASSPGGARGYTF.